These T cell receptor beta chains were read from a single sample in a study of T cell repertoires in cytomegalovirus infection. No antigen has been identified for these receptors. TCRdb re-called the reads through MiXCR, storing one row per CDR3 protein. The table records roughly 920,000 distinct CDR3 sequences, roughly 30% of them present only once. The input for sequencing was cultured CD8+ T cells from PBMCs, taken from culture after CMV antigen stimulation. Every receptor here comes from a human donor in good health (CMV status not recorded). Some clones in this sample may be carry-over from other donors' samples. CDR3s include the opening cysteine and the closing phenylalanine or tryptophan. A D gene is named only where the DNA matches it firmly. Not every row has a clone size; where given, it reads once, few, many or a size class.

size: .; J: TRBJ1-1; length: 15; V: TRBV7-9; D: TRBD1; CDR3: CASSLATGQQTQAFF; DNA: TGTGCCAGCAGCTTAGCGACGGGACAGCAAACTCAAGCTTTCTTT
size: .; J: TRBJ1-1; length: 12; V: TRBV6-6; D: .; CDR3: CASATLITEAFF; DNA: TGTGCCAGCGCGACCCTGATCACTGAAGCTTTCTTT
size: .; J: TRBJ2-1; length: 15; V: TRBV6-6; D: .; CDR3: CASSNGRNSYNEQFF; DNA: TGTGCCAGCAGCAACGGTCGGAACTCCTACAATGAGCAGTTCTTC
size: many; J: TRBJ1-1; length: 18; V: TRBV4-1; D: .; CDR3: CASSPSKTNTGDYTEAFF; DNA: TGCGCCAGCAGCCCTTCTAAGACAAATACAGGCGACTACACTGAAGCTTTCTTT
size: few; J: TRBJ2-1; length: 16; V: TRBV4-1; D: .; CDR3: CASSQDNGNSYNEQFF; DNA: TGCGCCAGCAGCCAAGATAACGGGAACTCCTACAATGAGCAGTTCTTC
size: few; J: TRBJ1-2; length: 14; V: TRBV12-5; D: .; CDR3: CASGLPTVGYGYTF; DNA: TGTGCTAGTGGTTTGCCCACCGTGGGCTATGGCTACACCTTC
size: few; J: TRBJ1-2; length: 12; V: TRBV2; D: TRBD1; CDR3: CASIGTDDGYTF; DNA: TGTGCCAGCATAGGGACAGATGATGGCTACACCTTC
size: .; J: TRBJ2-2; length: 15; V: TRBV4-1; D: .; CDR3: CASSQDYLDGGELFF; DNA: TGCGCCAGCAGCCAGGATTACCTAGACGGCGGGGAGCTGTTTTTT
size: many; J: TRBJ2-5; length: 15; V: TRBV6-5; D: .; CDR3: CASSYSSGVQETQYF; DNA: TGTGCCAGCAGTTACTCATCAGGGGTCCAAGAGACCCAGTACTTC
size: few; J: TRBJ2-5; length: 17; V: TRBV24-1; D: TRBD2; CDR3: CATSAGTSGGVPETQYF; DNA: TGTGCCACCAGTGCCGGGACTAGCGGGGGAGTACCAGAGACCCAGTACTTC
size: few; J: TRBJ1-4; length: 13; V: TRBV25-1; D: .; CDR3: CASSEPSNEKLFF; DNA: TGTGCCAGCAGTGAACCTAGTAATGAAAAACTGTTTTTT
size: many; J: TRBJ1-1; length: 15; V: TRBV7-6; D: .; CDR3: CASSLGRGRRSEAFF; DNA: TGTGCCAGCAGCTTAGGTCGGGGGCGAAGGAGTGAAGCTTTCTTT
size: few; J: TRBJ2-3; length: 17; V: TRBV6-9; D: TRBD1; CDR3: CASSSITGVMLSDTQYF; DNA: TGTGCCAGCAGTTCCATAACAGGGGTTATGTTGTCAGATACGCAGTATTTT
size: many; J: TRBJ2-3; length: 13; V: TRBV27; D: .; CDR3: CASSLRGPDTQYF; DNA: TGTGCCAGCAGTTTACGGGGTCCAGATACGCAGTATTTT
size: many; J: TRBJ2-3; length: 15; V: TRBV19; D: TRBD1; CDR3: CASSPGTASTDTQYF; DNA: TGTGCCAGCAGCCCTGGGACAGCTAGCACAGATACGCAGTATTTT
size: .; J: TRBJ1-5; length: 14; V: TRBV27; D: .; CDR3: CASSRRGDHQPQHF; DNA: TGTGCCAGCAGTCGGCGGGGAGACCATCAGCCCCAGCATTTT
size: many; J: TRBJ2-1; length: 12; V: TRBV5-1; D: .; CDR3: CASSLVGAEQFF; DNA: TGTGCCAGCAGCTTAGTAGGGGCTGAGCAGTTCTTC
size: .; J: TRBJ2-2; length: 14; V: TRBV12-3/TRBV12-4; D: .; CDR3: CASNLDRYTGELFF; DNA: TGTGCCAGCAACCTCGACAGGTACACCGGGGAGCTGTTTTTT
size: .; J: TRBJ2-3; length: 16; V: TRBV20-1; D: .; CDR3: CSARPGLFSPTDTQYF; DNA: TGCAGTGCTAGACCCGGACTCTTTAGTCCCACAGATACGCAGTATTTT
size: .; J: TRBJ2-1; length: 16; V: TRBV11-3; D: TRBD2; CDR3: CAGSHEPGLAYNEQFF; DNA: TGTGCCGGCAGTCATGAACCGGGACTAGCGTACAATGAGCAGTTCTTC
size: once; J: TRBJ2-1; length: 22; V: TRBV2; D: TRBD2; CDR3: CASSDREKTSGLLFVGYNEQFF; DNA: TGTGCCAGCAGTGACAGGGAAAAGACTAGCGGGCTCTTGTTCGTCGGCTACAATGAGCAGTTCTTC
size: .; J: TRBJ1-2; length: 16; V: TRBV5-4; D: TRBD1; CDR3: CASSFYPGQGNYGYTF; DNA: TGTGCCAGCAGCTTTTATCCGGGACAGGGTAACTATGGCTACACCTTC
size: .; J: TRBJ2-3; length: 22; V: TRBV24-1; D: .; CDR3: CATSDLAPDYPNRSINTDTQYF; DNA: TGTGCCACCAGTGATTTGGCGCCCGATTATCCTAACAGGTCTATTAACACAGATACGCAGTATTTT
size: .; J: TRBJ2-1; length: 14; V: TRBV6-1; D: .; CDR3: CASKTPGRYNEQFF; DNA: TGTGCCAGCAAGACGCCCGGACGGTACAATGAGCAGTTCTTC
size: few; J: TRBJ2-3; length: 14; V: TRBV27; D: .; CDR3: CASSLWSGPDTQYF; DNA: TGTGCCAGCAGTTTATGGTCAGGCCCAGATACGCAGTATTTT
size: .; J: TRBJ1-1; length: 14; V: TRBV3-1; D: .; CDR3: CASSTIRPMGAAFF; DNA: TGTGCCAGCAGCACAATCCGCCCTATGGGTGCGGCTTTCTTT
size: few; J: TRBJ2-1; length: 14; V: TRBV20-1; D: .; CDR3: CSARVGGPPDEQFF; DNA: TGCAGTGCTAGAGTGGGGGGGCCCCCGGATGAGCAGTTCTTC
size: .; J: TRBJ2-6; length: 15; V: TRBV6-5; D: .; CDR3: CASRSDRAGANVLTF; DNA: TGTGCCAGCAGATCCGACCGGGCTGGGGCCAACGTCCTGACTTTC
size: .; J: TRBJ2-2; length: 17; V: TRBV4-2; D: TRBD2; CDR3: CASSQEGGGLRSGELFF; DNA: TGTGCCAGCAGCCAAGAGGGGGGAGGGCTTCGGTCCGGGGAGCTGTTTTTT
size: .; J: TRBJ2-1; length: 13; V: TRBV25-1; D: .; CDR3: CASNGGLLNEQFF; DNA: TGTGCCAGCAACGGGGGCCTCCTCAATGAGCAGTTCTTC
size: many; J: TRBJ1-1; length: 14; V: TRBV7-8; D: .; CDR3: CASSAGELNTEAFF; DNA: TGTGCCAGCAGCGCAGGGGAGCTGAACACTGAAGCTTTCTTT
size: .; J: TRBJ2-7; length: 14; V: TRBV7-9; D: .; CDR3: CASSLGVNRYEQYF; DNA: TGTGCCAGCAGCTTAGGGGTCAACAGGTACGAGCAGTACTTC
size: few; J: TRBJ1-4; length: 15; V: TRBV4-1; D: .; CDR3: CASSFRDNSNEKLFF; DNA: TGCGCCAGCAGCTTCCGGGACAACTCTAATGAAAAACTGTTTTTT
size: .; J: TRBJ1-3; length: 14; V: TRBV7-3; D: TRBD1; CDR3: CASSATGAGNTIYF; DNA: TGTGCCAGCAGCGCCACAGGGGCTGGAAACACCATATATTTT
size: few; J: TRBJ2-3; length: 16; V: TRBV6-5; D: .; CDR3: CASSYSAGSITDTQYF; DNA: TGTGCCAGCAGTTACTCGGCGGGGAGTATCACAGATACGCAGTATTTT
size: few; J: TRBJ2-5; length: 17; V: TRBV15; D: .; CDR3: CATSRLLQGTYQETQYF; DNA: TGTGCCACCAGCAGGCTCTTACAGGGTACTTACCAAGAGACCCAGTACTTC
size: many; J: TRBJ1-2; length: 15; V: TRBV4-1; D: .; CDR3: CASSQDGIVFYGYTF; DNA: TGCGCCAGCAGCCAAGATGGTATTGTGTTCTATGGCTACACCTTC
size: .; J: TRBJ2-5; length: 16; V: TRBV18; D: .; CDR3: CASSPWTAGPEETQYF; DNA: TGTGCCAGCTCACCCTGGACAGCTGGTCCCGAAGAGACCCAGTACTTC